A selection of T cell receptor beta chains follows, all from one sample in a study of shared clonotypes between healthy human individuals. The data were produced by immunoSEQ multiplex PCR, yet TCRdb's version contains in-frame clones alone and is incomplete. The sample includes roughly 2 million clones, roughly 95% of them seen just once. Sequenced: naive CD4+ T cells sorted from blood. The receptors stem from a man younger than 35 in good health. CDR3s include the opening cysteine and the closing phenylalanine or tryptophan. A D gene is named only where the DNA matches it firmly. The size field is filled for only some rows; it gives once, few, many or a size class.

j_gene,abundance,v_gene,d_gene,CDR3aa,CDR3nt
TRBJ2-7,once,TRBV18,TRBD2,CASSPGGEIEQYF,TGTGCCAGCTCCCCCGGGGGGGAGATCGAGCAGTACTTC
TRBJ2-3,-,TRBV5-1,-,CASRSALWADTQYF,TGCGCCAGCAGGAGCGCCCTGTGGGCAGATACGCAGTATTTT
TRBJ1-4,once,TRBV11-3,-,CASSPKTLLRGLGVNEKLFF,TGTGCCAGCAGCCCCAAGACATTACTGAGGGGCCTGGGTGTTAATGAAAAACTGTTTTTT
TRBJ1-4,-,TRBV6-1,-,CASSESAPINEKLFF,TGTGCCAGCAGTGAATCCGCACCTATTAATGAAAAACTGTTTTTT
TRBJ2-4,-,TRBV7-9,-,CASSLGNGNIQYF,TGTGCCAGCAGCTTAGGCAACGGAAACATTCAGTACTTC
TRBJ2-3,-,TRBV6-5,-,CASKGVGKGTDTQYF,TGTGCCAGCAAAGGGGTAGGGAAGGGCACAGATACGCAGTATTTT
TRBJ1-2,-,TRBV18,-,CASSRREAGYGYTF,TGTGCCAGCTCAAGACGGGAGGCGGGCTATGGCTACACCTTC
TRBJ2-3,-,TRBV4-2,TRBD2,CASSQVLAGAEDTQYF,TGTGCCAGCAGCCAAGTCCTAGCGGGGGCGGAAGATACGCAGTATTTT
TRBJ2-7,-,TRBV5-1,TRBD2,CASSRVPAGGAYEQYF,TGCGCCAGCAGCCGTGTTCCCGCGGGGGGCGCCTACGAGCAGTACTTC
TRBJ2-1,once,TRBV5-1,TRBD1,CASSRQGTYNEQFF,TGCGCCAGCAGCCGACAGGGGACCTACAATGAGCAGTTCTTC
TRBJ1-3,-,TRBV5-6,-,CASSLLSSGNTIYF,TGTGCCAGCAGCTTGCTCAGCTCTGGAAACACCATATATTTT
TRBJ1-2,once,TRBV6-5,-,CASRPHGLGGGYTF,TGTGCCAGCAGACCCCATGGGCTCGGGGGTGGCTACACCTTC
TRBJ1-5,-,TRBV2,-,CASSAEGGSNQPQHF,TGTGCCAGCAGCGCCGAGGGAGGGTCAAATCAGCCCCAGCATTTT
TRBJ1-5,many,TRBV30,-,CAWSLGDSNQPQHF,TGTGCCTGGAGTTTAGGAGATAGCAATCAGCCCCAGCATTTT
TRBJ1-2,once,TRBV28,TRBD1,CASRGQPVGGYGYTF,TGTGCCAGCCGGGGACAGCCAGTCGGGGGCTATGGCTACACCTTC
TRBJ1-5,-,TRBV7-2,-,CASSVDGSNQPQHF,TGTGCCAGCAGCGTCGACGGTAGCAATCAGCCCCAGCATTTT